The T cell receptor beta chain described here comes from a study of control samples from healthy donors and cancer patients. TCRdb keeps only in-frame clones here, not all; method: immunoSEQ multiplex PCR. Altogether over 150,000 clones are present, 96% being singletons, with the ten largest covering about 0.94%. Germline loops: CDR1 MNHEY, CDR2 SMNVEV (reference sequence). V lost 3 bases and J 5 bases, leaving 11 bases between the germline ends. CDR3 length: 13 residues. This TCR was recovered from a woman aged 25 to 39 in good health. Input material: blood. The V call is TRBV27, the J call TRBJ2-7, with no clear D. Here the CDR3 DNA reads TGTGCCAGCAGTTTTAAAGATTCCAACGAGCAGTACTTC. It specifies CASSFKDSNEQYF.